This TCR beta chain appears in the sequencing data of a study of T cell repertoires in cytomegalovirus infection. Study overall: CMV infection plus the matching HLA type was flagged by public TCR beta signatures. Study-wide points: HLA-C-restricted CMV-specific TCR beta clonotypes prevailed in the ex vivo response. Cumulative public TCR beta family frequency identified CMV carriers with the relevant HLA.

This CDR3 is built from 14 residues. V lost 5 bases and J lost 1, with 12 bases in between. In germline, CDR1 is SGHTA, CDR2 FQGTGA. Regarding this clonotype: Its target is not known.

TCRdb fed the reads into MiXCR, producing one record per CDR3 protein. The sample shows 150,000 or so distinct CDR3 sequences, about 15% of them seen only once. Material for sequencing was CD8+ T cells from PBMCs. The sequence was collected from a human donor in good health (CMV status not recorded). Some clones in this sample may be carry-over from other donors' samples. This chain links TRBV7-3 with TRBJ2-7; TRBD2 might be the D (6 bases). The CDR3 sequence is CASSPQGGSYEQYF. CDR3 sequence (DNA): TGTGCCAGCAGCCCCCAGGGAGGATCCTACGAGCAGTACTTC.